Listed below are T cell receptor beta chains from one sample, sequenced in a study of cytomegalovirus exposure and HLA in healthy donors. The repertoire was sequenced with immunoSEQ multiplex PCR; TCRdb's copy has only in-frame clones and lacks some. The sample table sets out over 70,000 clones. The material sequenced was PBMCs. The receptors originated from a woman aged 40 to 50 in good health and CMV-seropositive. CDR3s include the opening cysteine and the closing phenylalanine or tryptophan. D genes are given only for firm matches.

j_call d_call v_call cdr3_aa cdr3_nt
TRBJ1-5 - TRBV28 CASSPTQGLNSNQPQHF TGTGCCAGCAGTCCGACTCAGGGGCTCAATAGCAATCAGCCCCAGCATTTT
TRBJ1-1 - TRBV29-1 CSVEEGHTEAFF TGCAGCGTTGAAGAGGGGCACACTGAAGCTTTCTTT
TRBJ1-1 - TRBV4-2 CASSQDRANTEAFF TGTGCCAGCAGCCAAGACAGGGCGAACACTGAAGCTTTCTTT
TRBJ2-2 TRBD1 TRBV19 CASSVRRTGGGTGELFF TGTGCCAGTTCCGTTCGGAGGACAGGGGGCGGCACCGGGGAGCTGTTTTTT
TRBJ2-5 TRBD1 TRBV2 CASSSGQGKETQYF TGTGCCAGCAGCTCCGGACAGGGCAAAGAGACCCAGTACTTC
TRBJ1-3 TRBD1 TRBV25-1 CASSAVGQGRNTIYF TGTGCCAGCAGCGCAGTAGGACAGGGTAGAAACACCATATATTTT
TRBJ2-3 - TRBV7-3 CASSHGDTQYF TGTGCCAGCAGCCACGGAGATACGCAGTATTTT
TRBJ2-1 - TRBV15 CATSRDRLVYNEQFF TGTGCCACCAGCAGAGATCGGCTAGTATACAATGAGCAGTTCTTC
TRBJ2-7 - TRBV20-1 CSAARDEQYF TGCAGTGCTGCTCGGGACGAGCAGTACTTC
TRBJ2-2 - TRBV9 CASSVRRGELFF TGTGCCAGCAGCGTACGGCGGGGGGAGCTGTTTTTT
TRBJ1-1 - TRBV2 CASSEWGRGNTEAFF TGTGCCAGCAGTGAATGGGGCAGGGGGAACACTGAAGCTTTCTTT
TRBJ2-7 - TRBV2 CASSLTDYEQYF TGTGCCAGCAGCCTGACAGACTACGAGCAGTACTTC
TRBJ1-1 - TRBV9 CASSAALDTEAFF TGTGCCAGCAGCGCTGCCCTAGACACTGAAGCTTTCTTT
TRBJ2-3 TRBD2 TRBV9 CASSRGGTSGRIAQYF TGTGCCAGCAGCAGGGGAGGGACTAGCGGGAGAATAGCGCAGTATTTT
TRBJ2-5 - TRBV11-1 CASSSRTSKGETQYF TGTGCCAGCAGCTCCCGAACTAGCAAGGGAGAGACCCAGTACTTC
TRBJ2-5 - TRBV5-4 CASSFSSYQETQYF TGTGCCAGCAGCTTTTCCTCGTACCAAGAGACCCAGTACTTC
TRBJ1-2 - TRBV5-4 CASSPRAGYGYTF TGTGCCAGCAGCCCAAGGGCGGGCTATGGCTACACCTTC
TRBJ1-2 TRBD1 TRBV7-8 CASSPRRQGWDYGYTF TGTGCCAGCAGCCCAAGGAGACAGGGTTGGGACTATGGCTACACCTTC
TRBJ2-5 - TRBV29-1 CSVEDELGGLQETQYF TGCAGCGTTGAAGATGAATTAGGAGGGCTCCAAGAGACCCAGTACTTC
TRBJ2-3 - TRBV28 CASSYPRRGTQYF TGTGCCAGCAGTTACCCTCGCAGGGGCACGCAGTATTTT
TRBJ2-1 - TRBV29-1 CSVEGVEGQFF TGCAGCGTTGAAGGAGTAGAGGGGCAGTTCTTC
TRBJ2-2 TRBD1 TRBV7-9 CASSRTGFGGELFF TGTGCCAGCAGCCGGACAGGGTTTGGCGGGGAGCTGTTTTTT
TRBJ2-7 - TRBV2 CASRTAYEQYF TGTGCCAGCAGGACAGCCTACGAGCAGTACTTC
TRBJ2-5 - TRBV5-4 CASSFRGSETQYF TGTGCCAGCAGCTTCCGAGGGTCAGAGACCCAGTACTTC
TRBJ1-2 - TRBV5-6 CASSLDRVYDGYTF TGTGCCAGCAGCTTGGACAGGGTATACGATGGCTACACCTTC
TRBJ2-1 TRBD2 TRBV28 CASSSSLGGRYNEQFF TGTGCCAGCAGTTCAAGCTTAGGCGGGAGGTACAATGAGCAGTTCTTC